Listed here are 26 T cell receptor beta chains from one sample, sequenced in a study of blood T cell repertoires in COVID-19. Assay: immunoSEQ multiplex PCR; the TCRdb copy retains only in-frame clones and omits some. Here the sample spans about 200,000 clones, roughly 90% being singletons. The sequenced sample was peripheral blood. These receptor sequences come from a woman between 65 and 79 years old with acute or convalescent COVID-19.

V gene TRBV5-1 combines with J gene TRBJ2-5; TRBD1 matches 8 bases. Per the germline V gene, CDR1 is SGHRS and CDR2 is YFSETQ. The CDR3 is 13 residues long. The trim removed 5 bases at V and 5 bases at J, leaving 5 bases unmatched. Written as DNA, the CDR3 is TGCGCCAGCAGGCAGACAGGGGTCGAGACCCAGTACTTC. Its protein is CASRQTGVETQYF.

J is TRBJ2-6 and V is TRBV4-1, with D perhaps TRBD1 (7 bases). The CDR3 spans 20 residues. Per germline, CDR1 MGHRA and CDR2 YSYEKL. The V end was cut by 0 bases, the J end by 0 bases, with 18 bases between. Here the CDR3 reads CASSQDLWQGGGSGANVLTF. CDR3 bases: TGCGCCAGCAGCCAAGATCTATGGCAGGGGGGCGGCTCTGGGGCCAACGTCCTGACTTTC.

V is TRBV10-3 and J is TRBJ2-3, with 8 bases that match TRBD2. Germline V gives CDR1 ENHRY, CDR2 SYGVKD. CDR3 length equals 16 residues. J gave up 1 base and V 6 bases, and 9 bases lay outside the gene matches. The CDR3 DNA reads TGTGCCATCAGATCCGAGAGTAGCGGGGGCACAGATACGCAGTATTTT. This gives the protein CAIRSESSGGTDTQYF.

This chain uses TRBV3-1 (or the pseudogene TRBV3-2) with TRBJ1-5, with 7 bases fitting TRBD1. Germline-derived CDR1 and CDR2 are LGHDT and YNNKEL (reference sequence). This CDR3 contains 16 residues. The V segment lost 6 bases and the J segment 4 bases; nucleotides outside the gene matches: 12. CDR3 DNA: TGTGCCAGCAGTCCCACCGGGACAGAGGGAAATCAGCCCCAGCATTTT. Encoded protein: CASSPTGTEGNQPQHF.

V usage is TRBV3-1 (or the pseudogene TRBV3-2) and J usage is TRBJ2-1; TRBD2 agrees at 9 bases. Germline V gene data show CDR1 as LGHDT and CDR2 as YNNKEL (reference sequence). The CDR3 runs 14 residues. The V gene end was trimmed by 4 bases and the J gene end by 9 bases; junction bases not matched to a gene: 7. This chain's CDR3 is CASSLLGGRGEQFF. CDR3 nucleotides: TGTGCCAGCAGCCTCCTAGGCGGGAGGGGTGAGCAGTTCTTC.

V usage is TRBV7-2 and J usage is TRBJ2-2; D ambiguous. The V end lost 3 bases, the J end lost 8 bases, and 16 bases lay between the germline ends. The CDR3 spans 15 residues. The germline CDR1 and CDR2 sequences are SGHTA and FQGNSA. CDR3 coding DNA: TGTGCCAGCAGCTTTAGCCCAACGACCGGGGGGGAGCTGTTTTTT. Residues: CASSFSPTTGGELFF.

This clone was observed once. The chain has TRBV4-2 and TRBJ1-5; the D gene is possibly TRBD1 (5 bases). Germline loops: CDR1 LGHNA, CDR2 YNFKEQ. The germline V and J ends were trimmed by 6 bases and 3 bases, with 18 bases remaining between them. This CDR3 spans 16 amino acids. The CDR3 DNA is TGTGCCAGCAGTAGGGAAGTGGGGGGGGTCAATCAGCCCCAGCATTTT. Encoded protein: CASSREVGGVNQPQHF.

The chain combines TRBV3-1 (or the pseudogene TRBV3-2) with TRBJ2-5; 9 bases match TRBD2. CDR1 is LGHDT and CDR2 is YNNKEL in the germline V gene (reference sequence). V gave up 2 bases and J gave up 5 bases; unmatched junction bases: 6. The CDR3 runs 15 residues. The CDR3 loop reads CASSQSAGGVETQYF. CDR3 nucleotide sequence: TGTGCCAGCAGCCAATCAGCGGGAGGTGTGGAGACCCAGTACTTC.

CDR3 sequence: CASSLGGQGTEQYF. The CDR3 nucleotides are TGTGCCAGCAGCTTGGGAGGACAGGGAACCGAGCAGTACTTC. The chain is built from TRBV5-4 and TRBJ2-7, with 8 bases that match TRBD1. After removal of 0 bases from V and 6 bases from J, the junction contained 5 bases not matched to a gene. The CDR3 spans 14 residues. CDR1 is SGHNT, CDR2 YYREEE, per germline (reference sequence).

CDR3 sequence (DNA): TGTGCCAGCAGTGCGGGGACAGGGAACACTGAAGCTTTCTTT. The encoded protein is CASSAGTGNTEAFF. This chain uses TRBV2 with TRBJ1-1; TRBD1 aligns across 8 bases. Germline V CDR1 and CDR2: SNHLY, FYNNEI. The CDR3 consists of 14 residues. Losses at the gene ends were 4 bases for V and 1 base for J; bases not matched to a gene: 2.

The chain links TRBV19 to TRBJ1-5; TRBD1 is a possible D gene (6 bases). CDR1 is LNHDA, CDR2 SQIVND, per germline (reference sequence). The V gene lost 2 bases and the J gene lost 6 bases, with 11 bases spanning the gap. The CDR3 has 14 amino acids. The CDR3, as DNA: TGTGCCAGTAGTATAACAGGGTGGGGTCAGCCCCAGCATTTT. It is translated as CASSITGWGQPQHF.

The chain couples TRBV24-1 to TRBJ1-2; D is ambiguous. The germline gives CDR1 KGHDR, CDR2 SFDVKD. Trimming cost V 11 bases and J 6 bases, with 18 bases left between them. This CDR3 has 13 residues. The CDR3 nucleotides read TGTGCCATCCACGGGAACCATGAAAATGGCTACACCTTC. Translated: CAIHGNHENGYTF.

This chain joins TRBV12-5 and TRBJ2-1, with D maybe TRBD1 (6 bases). Trimming left V 3 bases short and J 5 bases short, with 17 bases between. The germline V gene encodes CDR1 LGHNT and CDR2 FRNRAP. The CDR3 is made up of 16 amino acids. The DNA for the CDR3 is TGTGCTAGTGGTTTTAGGGACACCAAAAAGCACAATGAGCAGTTCTTC. It is translated as CASGFRDTKKHNEQFF. The whole variable domain, remainder taken from reference TRBV12-5 and TRBJ2-1, is DARVTQTPRHKVTEMGQEVTMRCQPILGHNTVFWYRQTMMQGLELLAYFRNRAPLDDSGMPKDRFSAEMPDATLATLKIQPSEPRDSAVYFCASGFRDTKKHNEQFFGPGTRLTVL.

The chain combines TRBV7-2 with TRBJ2-3; 7 positions match TRBD2. J was trimmed by 3 bases and V by 0 bases; bases with no gene match: 6. Germline V gene lookup returns CDR1 SGHTA and CDR2 FQGNSA. CDR3 length: 16 residues. The CDR3: CASSLAAGDTTDTQYF. The CDR3 DNA reads TGTGCCAGCAGCTTAGCGGCGGGAGATACGACAGATACGCAGTATTTT.

The CDR3 region has the DNA TGTGCCAGCAGGGCGGCCCCGAACACCGGGGAGCTGTTTTTT. Residues: CASRAAPNTGELFF. The genes are TRBV2 and TRBJ2-2; no clear D. The ends were cut back, 6 bases at V and 0 bases at J, with 8 bases in the middle. Germline CDR1 reads SNHLY; CDR2 reads FYNNEI. The CDR3 is 14 residues long.

The genes are TRBV5-1 and TRBJ1-1; D perhaps matches TRBD1 (5 bases). V was cut by 0 bases and J by 2 bases, with 8 bases left in between. Per the germline V gene, CDR1 is SGHRS and CDR2 is YFSETQ. The CDR3 runs to 14 residues. CDR3 loop: CASSLATANTEAFF. For the CDR3, the DNA is TGCGCCAGCAGCTTGGCGACAGCCAACACTGAAGCTTTCTTT.

In DNA form, the CDR3 reads TGTGCCAGCAGCCAAGTGGCTAGCGCGGTCCCCTACGAGCAGTACTTC. Amino acids: CASSQVASAVPYEQYF. The chain recombines TRBV4-2 with TRBJ2-7, with TRBD2 as a possible D gene (6 bases). CDR3 length equals 16 residues. The ends were cut back, 1 base at V and 2 bases at J, with 15 bases in the middle. Germline values: CDR1 LGHNA, CDR2 YNFKEQ.

V is TRBV5-1 and J is TRBJ1-2, with TRBD1 as a possible D gene (5 bases). Germline V lookup: CDR1 SGHRS, CDR2 YFSETQ. The length of the CDR3 is 14 residues. V was trimmed by 1 base and J by 7 bases, leaving 14 bases between them. CDR3 coding DNA: TGCGCCAGCAGCTTGCTCGGGGGTGAGGCTGGCTACACCTTC. Its translation: CASSLLGGEAGYTF. Full variable domain (outside the CDR3, taken from reference TRBV5-1 and TRBJ1-2): KAGVTQTPRYLIKTRGQQVTLSCSPISGHRSVSWYQQTPGQGLQFLFEYFSETQRNKGNFPGRFSGRQFSNSRSEMNVSTLELGDSALYLCASSLLGGEAGYTFGSGTRLTVV.

The chain recombines TRBV19 with TRBJ1-1; D possibly corresponds to TRBD1 (5 bases). Looked up from germline, CDR1 is LNHDA and CDR2 is SQIVND (reference sequence). The CDR3 length is 16 residues. V lost 0 bases to trimming and J lost 8 bases, with 19 bases between them. For the CDR3, the DNA is TGTGCCAGTAGTATAGAGGAAGGCAGGGTGACATTAGAAGCTTTCTTT. This codes for CASSIEEGRVTLEAFF.

This clone was found many times. V gene TRBV7-2 combines with J gene TRBJ1-4; 7 bases align to TRBD1. V lost 5 bases to trimming and J lost 3 bases; unmatched junction nucleotides: 18. There are 19 residues in the CDR3. CDR1 is SGHTA and CDR2 is FQGNSA in the germline V gene. CDR3 amino acids: CASSPYLRGEDRPNEKLFF. In DNA, the CDR3 is TGTGCCAGCAGCCCATATCTAAGGGGGGAGGACAGGCCTAATGAAAAACTGTTTTTT. Full variable domain (rest looked up from reference TRBV7-2 and TRBJ1-4): GAGVSQSPSNKVTEKGKDVELRCDPISGHTALYWYRQSLGQGLEFLIYFQGNSAPDKSGLPSDRFSAERTGGSVSTLTIQRTQQEDSAVYLCASSPYLRGEDRPNEKLFFGSGTQLSVL.

CDR3 nucleotide sequence: TGTGCCAGCAGTTACAGACAGCTCTATGGCTACACCTTC. Encoded protein: CASSYRQLYGYTF. The chain recombines TRBV6-2 or TRBV6-3 with TRBJ1-2, with D maybe TRBD1 (5 bases). Trimming stripped 2 bases from V and 4 bases from J, with 8 bases between. The germline V gene has CDR1 MNHEY and CDR2 SVGEGT. CDR3 length: 13 residues.

The chain couples TRBV6-1 to TRBJ1-5; 9 bases align to TRBD1. Looked up from germline, CDR1 is MNHNS and CDR2 is SASEGT. The length of the CDR3 is 17 residues. Trimming cost V 3 bases and J 4 bases; bases outside gene matches: 10. This chain's CDR3 is CASSDGQGPILNQPQHF. For the CDR3, the DNA is TGTGCCAGCAGTGACGGACAGGGGCCGATTCTAAATCAGCCCCAGCATTTT.

This clone was detected only a few times. The CDR3, as DNA: TGTGCCAGCAGGTTGGTAGGGGCCAATGAGCAGTTCTTC. The encoded protein is CASRLVGANEQFF. V usage is TRBV12-3 or TRBV12-4 and J usage is TRBJ2-1, with D perhaps TRBD1 (5 bases). Trimming took 6 bases from V and 6 from J, leaving 12 bases between them. The CDR3 sequence is 13 residues long.

The rearrangement joins TRBV5-1 to TRBJ2-7, with 7 bases lining up with TRBD1. This CDR3 is 17 amino acids long. Germline loops: CDR1 SGHRS, CDR2 YFSETQ. Germline trimming cut 3 bases from V and 4 bases from J; bases unmatched to any gene: 16. The CDR3 coding sequence is TGCGCCAGCAGCTCCGTAAGCACTGACAGGGTCGTGTACGAGCAGTACTTC. It codes for CASSSVSTDRVVYEQYF.

V is TRBV4-3 and J is TRBJ1-4; possible D gene TRBD1, 5 bases. The CDR3 sequence is 15 residues long. Between the trimmed V and J ends, which lost 3 bases and 5 bases, there was a span of 13 bases. Germline V gene lookup returns CDR1 LGHNA and CDR2 YSLEER. CDR3 residues: CASSQRTTPNEKLFF. CDR3 nucleotide sequence: TGCGCCAGCAGCCAGCGGACAACCCCAAATGAAAAACTGTTTTTT.

With regard to this clone: Within the sample, other DNA sequences also encode this same CDR3. This chain joins TRBV7-8 and TRBJ2-3, with 9 bases aligning to TRBD2. Germline V gives CDR1 SGHVS, CDR2 FQNEAQ. J gave up 0 bases and V 4 bases, and 5 bases lay outside the gene matches. The CDR3 covers 16 residues. This CDR3 is CASSSIAGVSTDTQYF. DNA of the CDR3: TGTGCCAGCAGCTCTATAGCGGGGGTGAGCACAGATACGCAGTATTTT.